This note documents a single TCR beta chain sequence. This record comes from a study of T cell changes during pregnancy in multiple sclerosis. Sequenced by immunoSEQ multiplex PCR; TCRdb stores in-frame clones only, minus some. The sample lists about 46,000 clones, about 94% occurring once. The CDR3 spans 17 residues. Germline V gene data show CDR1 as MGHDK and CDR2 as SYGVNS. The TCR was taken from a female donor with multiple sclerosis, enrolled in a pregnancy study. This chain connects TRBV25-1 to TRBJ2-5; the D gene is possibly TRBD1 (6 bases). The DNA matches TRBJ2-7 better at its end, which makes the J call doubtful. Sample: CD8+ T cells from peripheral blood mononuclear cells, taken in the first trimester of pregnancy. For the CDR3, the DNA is TGTGCCAGCAGTGAACACCGGGACACCGACGTCTCCTACGAGCAGTACTTC. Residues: CASSEHRDTDVSYEQYF.